This entry describes one TCR beta chain. No antigen is known for it. This entry is derived from a study of cytomegalovirus exposure and HLA in healthy donors. PCR used 60 Vbeta primers and 13 Jbeta primers. Assay used: immunoSEQ multiplex PCR; TCRdb lists only in-frame clones, some missing. The sample yields fewer than 250,000 clones, roughly four fifths seen once. The V gene's germline CDR1 is MGHRA and CDR2 YSYEKL. V was shortened by 5 bases and J by 4 bases, with 21 bases between the two germline ends. The CDR3 loop spans 16 amino acids. Findings of the study overall: The authors later linked a missense DCLRE1C variant to TCR beta V- and J-gene trimming. Prior analysis indicated that the majority of TCR beta V segments exhibited productivity approximately 90% or approximately 30% of the time.

This chain connects TRBV4-1 to TRBJ2-7; D ambiguous. Sequences were obtained from PBMCs. The receptor's source is a girl aged 2-15 years in good health and CMV-seronegative. CDR3 in amino acids: CASSFNAGPPPYEQYF. CDR3 coding DNA: TGCGCCAGCAGCTTCAATGCAGGTCCCCCACCTTACGAGCAGTACTTC.